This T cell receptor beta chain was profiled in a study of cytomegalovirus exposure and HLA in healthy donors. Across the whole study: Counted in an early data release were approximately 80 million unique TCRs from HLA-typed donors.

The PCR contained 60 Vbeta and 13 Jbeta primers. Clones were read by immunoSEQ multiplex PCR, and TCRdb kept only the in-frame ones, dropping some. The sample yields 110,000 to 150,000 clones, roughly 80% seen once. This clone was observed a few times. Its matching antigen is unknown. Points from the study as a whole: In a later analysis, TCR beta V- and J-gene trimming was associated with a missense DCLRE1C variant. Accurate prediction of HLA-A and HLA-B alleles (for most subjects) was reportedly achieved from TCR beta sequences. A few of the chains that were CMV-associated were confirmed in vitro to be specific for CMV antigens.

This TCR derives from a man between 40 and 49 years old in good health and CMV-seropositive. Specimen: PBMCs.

CDR3 sequence reads: CASSGGQGSYGAYEQYF. CDR3 nucleotide sequence: TGTGCCAGCAGCGGCGGACAGGGATCCTATGGGGCCTACGAGCAGTACTTC. This chain links TRBV5-4 with TRBJ2-7; 8 bases agree with TRBD1. The CDR3 covers 17 residues. CDR1 is SGHNT, CDR2 YYREEE, per germline (reference sequence). V shed 4 bases and J 2 bases; nucleotides not matched to a gene: 14.